These T cell receptor beta chains were read from a single sample in a study of cytomegalovirus exposure and HLA in healthy donors. Method: immunoSEQ multiplex PCR; TCRdb's copy keeps in-frame clones and lacks some. The table includes 110,000 to 150,000 clones, about 70% detected once. The specimen was PBMCs. All receptors come from a woman between 35 and 50 years old in good health and CMV-seronegative. Each CDR3 is given with its conserved first and last residue. The D gene is left open where the match is weak. Only some rows state a clone size, as once, few, many or a class for expanded clones.

cdr3_aa cdr3_nt v_call clone_size d_call j_call
CASRSGNTEAFF TGTGCCAGCAGGTCGGGAAACACTGAAGCTTTCTTT TRBV6-1 NA NA TRBJ1-1
CASSDPKQGNEQFF TGTGCCAGCAGTGATCCAAAACAGGGGAATGAGCAGTTCTTC TRBV6-1 NA TRBD1 TRBJ2-1
CASSLETRQRVSSGANVLTF TGTGCCAGCAGCTTAGAGACAAGACAGCGGGTTTCCTCTGGGGCCAACGTCCTGACTTTC TRBV11-2 NA NA TRBJ2-6
CASSWTGGPSYEQYF TGTGCCAGCAGCTGGACAGGGGGACCCTCCTACGAGCAGTACTTC TRBV28 NA TRBD1 TRBJ2-7
CASGPRLTSALFPQQNWAGELFF TGTGCTAGTGGCCCCCGGCTTACTAGCGCCCTTTTCCCCCAACAAAATTGGGCCGGGGAGCTGTTTTTT TRBV12-5 once TRBD2 TRBJ2-2
CASSRKLSGMAPYNEQFF TGTGCCAGCAGTCGGAAGCTTAGCGGGATGGCCCCCTACAATGAGCAGTTCTTC TRBV11-3 NA TRBD2 TRBJ2-1
CASSPGLALYEQYF TGTGCCAGCAGTCCGGGACTAGCACTATACGAGCAGTACTTC TRBV2 NA TRBD2 TRBJ2-7
CASSSPRTGELFF TGTGCCAGCAGCTCCCCTAGAACCGGGGAGCTGTTTTTT TRBV9 NA NA TRBJ2-2
CAAPLGRDIHNEQFF TGTGCCGCCCCCTTGGGGCGTGATATCCACAATGAGCAGTTCTTC TRBV5-6 NA NA TRBJ2-1
CASSEGQAGYTF TGTGCCAGCAGTGAGGGACAGGCTGGCTACACCTTC TRBV28 NA TRBD1 TRBJ1-2
CASSELGTGGETQYF TGTGCCAGCAGTGAACTAGGGACAGGGGGAGAGACCCAGTACTTC TRBV2 NA TRBD1 TRBJ2-5
CASSSELLAGGPNEQFF TGTGCCAGCAGCTCGGAACTTCTAGCGGGGGGGCCTAATGAGCAGTTCTTC TRBV5-4 NA TRBD2 TRBJ2-1
CASSPKSLNEQFF TGTGCCAGCTCACCGAAGAGCCTGAATGAGCAGTTCTTC TRBV18 NA NA TRBJ2-1
CASSQPRQGANYGYTF TGCGCCAGCAGCCAACCCAGACAGGGGGCCAACTATGGCTACACCTTC TRBV4-1 NA TRBD1 TRBJ1-2
CATQRELGNEQFF TGTGCCACCCAGCGGGAGTTGGGCAATGAGCAGTTCTTC TRBV28 NA TRBD2 TRBJ2-1
CASRGTANTEAFF TGCGCCAGCAGGGGGACAGCGAACACTGAAGCTTTCTTT TRBV10-1 few TRBD1 TRBJ1-1
CASGDSTNEKLFF TGTGCCAGTGGGGACAGTACAAATGAAAAACTGTTTTTT TRBV19 NA TRBD1 TRBJ1-4
CASSLGGEYNEQFF TGTGCCAGCAGCTTAGGGGGAGAGTACAATGAGCAGTTCTTC TRBV5-4 NA NA TRBJ2-1
CSVGTVANEKLFF TGCAGCGTGGGGACAGTAGCTAATGAAAAACTGTTTTTT TRBV29-1 few TRBD1 TRBJ1-4
CASSPVESTDTQYF TGTGCCAGCAGCCCCGTAGAAAGCACAGATACGCAGTATTTT TRBV28 NA NA TRBJ2-3
CASSPLGQGHEAFF TGTGCCAGCTCACCTCTAGGGCAGGGTCATGAAGCTTTCTTT TRBV18 NA NA TRBJ1-1
CASRSTESGELFF TGTGCCAGCAGATCAACGGAGTCCGGGGAGCTGTTTTTT TRBV7-9 NA NA TRBJ2-2
CASSLSRLDSGEQYF TGCGCCAGCAGCTTGTCCCGACTCGATAGTGGGGAGCAGTACTTC TRBV5-1 NA NA TRBJ2-7
CASSLSLSDTQYF TGTGCCAGCAGTTTATCGTTATCAGATACGCAGTATTTT TRBV27 NA NA TRBJ2-3
CAWSVSTGATHYGYTF TGTGCCTGGAGTGTATCAACAGGGGCCACTCACTATGGCTACACCTTC TRBV30 NA TRBD1 TRBJ1-2
CASSFLQGTHQPQHF TGTGCCAGCAGTTTTCTACAGGGGACCCATCAGCCCCAGCATTTT TRBV28 once TRBD1 TRBJ1-5
CASSYNTPLTNYGYTF TGTGCCAGCAGTTACAACACACCCTTAACTAACTATGGCTACACCTTC TRBV6-7 NA NA TRBJ1-2
CASTERRGQGSPLHF TGTGCCAGCACCGAGCGGAGGGGGCAAGGGTCACCCCTCCACTTT TRBV6-6 NA TRBD1 TRBJ1-6
CASQPADRGIQYF TGCGCCAGCCAGCCAGCGGACAGGGGGATCCAGTACTTC TRBV5-1 NA TRBD1 TRBJ2-5
CASSRGQGGSRGNQPQHF TGTGCCAGCTCCCGGGGACAGGGGGGATCTAGGGGCAATCAGCCCCAGCATTTT TRBV18 NA TRBD1 TRBJ1-5
CSVGTSSTDTQYF TGCAGCGTGGGCACGAGTAGCACAGATACGCAGTATTTT TRBV29-1 NA NA TRBJ2-3
CASSLVGRQSYEQYF TGCGCCAGCAGCTTGGTAGGGCGACAGAGTTACGAGCAGTACTTC TRBV5-1 once NA TRBJ2-7
CARSPGDHLFSDYGYTF TGTGCCAGAAGTCCGGGGGACCACCTGTTTTCTGACTATGGCTACACCTTC TRBV19 NA NA TRBJ1-2
CASSSQGNTEAFF TGTGCCAGCAGTTCTCAGGGAAACACTGAAGCTTTCTTT TRBV2 NA NA TRBJ1-1
CASSSIWGQDGYTF TGCGCCAGCAGCTCTATATGGGGGCAGGATGGCTACACCTTC TRBV5-1 few NA TRBJ1-2
CSVGQYEQYF TGCAGCGTGGGACAGTACGAGCAGTACTTC TRBV29-1 NA TRBD1 TRBJ2-7
CSLTGTAVDNEQFF TGCAGCTTAACCGGGACAGCTGTAGACAATGAGCAGTTCTTC TRBV29-1 NA TRBD1 TRBJ2-1
CASSQSGGRTDTQYF TGTGCCAGCTCACAGTCTGGCGGGAGAACAGATACGCAGTATTTT TRBV18 NA TRBD2 TRBJ2-3
CASSLIGGESYEQYF TGTGCCAGCAGCCTCATAGGGGGCGAGTCCTACGAGCAGTACTTC TRBV5-5 NA TRBD1 TRBJ2-7
CSSSLGQGTNTEAFF TGTTCCAGCAGCTTAGGGCAGGGAACTAACACTGAAGCTTTCTTT TRBV7-9 NA NA TRBJ1-1
CASSPQGSGNTIYF TGCGCCAGCAGCCCGCAGGGATCTGGAAACACCATATATTTT TRBV5-1 NA NA TRBJ1-3
CASSGTGNYEQYF TGTGCCAGTAGTGGGACAGGGAACTACGAGCAGTACTTC TRBV19 few TRBD1 TRBJ2-7
CASSFLGGSSTDTQYF TGTGCCAGCAGTTTTCTGGGCGGGAGCTCCACAGATACGCAGTATTTT TRBV28 once TRBD2 TRBJ2-3
CASSLVVGVESPLHF TGTGCCAGCAGCTTAGTGGTAGGGGTAGAGTCACCCCTCCACTTT TRBV11-2 NA NA TRBJ1-6
CSVLGTSGIGGTGELFF TGCAGCGTCCTCGGGACTAGCGGGATCGGGGGCACCGGGGAGCTGTTTTTT TRBV29-1 NA TRBD2 TRBJ2-2
CASRGGTASDTQYF TGCGCCAGCAGGGGCGGGACAGCTTCAGATACGCAGTATTTT TRBV5-1 NA NA TRBJ2-3
CASSPTVLEAFF TGTGCCAGCAGCCCGACAGTGCTTGAAGCTTTCTTT TRBV28 once NA TRBJ1-1
CASSPSRQGAAEKLFF TGTGCCAGCTCACCAAGCAGACAGGGGGCTGCGGAAAAACTGTTTTTT TRBV18 NA TRBD1 TRBJ1-4
CASSTRGQGVRSNQPQHF TGTGCCAGCAGTACCCGCGGACAGGGGGTGCGTAGCAATCAGCCCCAGCATTTT TRBV2 NA TRBD1 TRBJ1-5
CASSRTGGTGELFF TGTGCCAGCAGCCGGACAGGGGGTACCGGGGAGCTGTTTTTT TRBV11-2 NA TRBD1 TRBJ2-2
CAISTGQGNQPQHF TGTGCCATCAGTACGGGACAGGGCAATCAGCCCCAGCATTTT TRBV10-3 once TRBD1 TRBJ1-5
CASSLAGRAQETQYF TGTGCCAGCAGCTTAGCTGGGAGGGCCCAAGAGACCCAATACTTC TRBV11-2 once TRBD2 TRBJ2-5